Presented here are 19 T cell receptor beta chains from one specimen sequenced in a study of spatial heterogeneity in lung cancer. General study results and limits: Intratumoral expanded alpha and beta TCR counts were found to track tumor mutation counts.

Stated time point: sample taken at primary tumor resection. TCRdb independently ran MiXCR on the 5' RACE reads; one entry per CDR3 protein. The sample lists about 11,000 distinct CDR3 sequences, about 5% occurring once. Their antigen targets remain unknown. The specimen comprised lung tumor tissue, sampled at surgery. The receptors were sampled from a male donor with early-stage non-small cell lung cancer.

The table lists this clonotype with many counts. Found in a library prepared for alpha chains, this beta chain is an off-target read, and its abundance has little meaning. This chain uses TRBV28 with TRBJ2-4; D ambiguous. Germline values: CDR1 MDHEN, CDR2 SYDVKM. The CDR3 spans 15 residues. V lost 1 base and J 1 base, leaving 8 bases between the germline ends. The CDR3 sequence is CASSLFGQAKNIQYF. In nucleotides, the CDR3 is TGTGCCAGCAGTTTATTCGGCCAGGCCAAAAACATTCAGTACTTC.

This clonotype was detected ten times or more. A library prepared for alpha chains yielded this beta chain as an off-target read; its size is of little meaning. V gene TRBV6-5 combines with J gene TRBJ2-4; 8 bases align to TRBD1. Germline V gene sequence: CDR1 MNHEY, CDR2 SVGAGI. J gave up 9 bases and V 5 bases, and 6 bases lay outside the gene matches. The CDR3 spans 13 residues. As DNA, the CDR3 is TGTGCCAGCAGTAGGGGGACAGGCAGCATTCAGTACTTC. It translates to CASSRGTGSIQYF.

This clonotype was picked up a small number of times. The library was built for alpha chains, so this beta chain is an off-target read and its size means little. V is TRBV7-3 and J is TRBJ2-5; D is perhaps TRBD2 (6 bases). Trimming cost V 0 bases and J 4 bases, with 9 bases left between them. This CDR3 region has 14 residues. Looked up from germline, CDR1 is SGHTA and CDR2 is FQGTGA. The CDR3 loop is CASSLTGGGETQYF. CDR3 nucleotides: TGTGCCAGCAGCTTAACGGGAGGCGGAGAGACCCAGTACTTC.

In this sample, this clonotype turned up many times. The library was prepared for alpha chains; this beta chain is a stray read, so its frequency means little. This chain joins TRBV20-1 and TRBJ1-2; unclear D gene. This CDR3 is built from 12 residues. Between the trimmed V and J ends, which lost 6 bases and 5 bases, there was a span of 13 bases. Germline V gene sequence: CDR1 DFQATT, CDR2 SNEGSKA (reference sequence). This CDR3 is CSALRHRYGYTF. The DNA for the CDR3 is TGCAGTGCCCTACGACACCGATATGGCTACACCTTC.

This clonotype was seen repeatedly, ten times or more. The size of this beta chain means little, since it is a stray read in a library made for alpha chains. V and J are TRBV25-1 and TRBJ1-5; tentatively, D is TRBD1 (6 bases). The germline V gene has CDR1 MGHDK and CDR2 SYGVNS. V gave up 4 bases and J gave up 6 bases, with 13 bases separating them. The CDR3 has 14 residues. The CDR3 nucleotides are TGTGCCAGCAGTGCCTGGGGGGCAGGTCAGCCCCAGCATTTT. Translation gives CASSAWGAGQPQHF. The whole variable domain, remainder taken from reference TRBV25-1 and TRBJ1-5, is EADIYQTPRYLVIGTGKKITLECSQTMGHDKMYWYQQDPGMELHLIHYSYGVNSTEKGDLSSESTVSRIRTEHFPLTLESARPSHTSQYLCASSAWGAGQPQHFGDGTRLSIL.

The table lists this clonotype with a few counts. Within a library made for alpha chains, this beta chain is off target, and its count is uninformative. The chain combines TRBV29-1 with TRBJ2-7; D remains unclear. Between the trimmed V and J ends, which lost 8 bases and 3 bases, there was a span of 23 bases. The CDR3 consists of 15 residues. The germline V gene encodes CDR1 SQVTM and CDR2 ANQGSEA. In DNA form, the CDR3 reads TGCAGCCTCTCAGAAGAAGGACGGCTGCTCTACGAGCAGTACTTC. This translates into CSLSEEGRLLYEQYF.

Regarding this clonotype: The size of this beta chain means little, since it is a stray read in a library made for alpha chains. The V and J genes are TRBV20-1 and TRBJ2-1, with TRBD2 matching over 11 bases. Germline CDR1 is DFQATT and CDR2 is SNEGSKA (reference sequence). J was trimmed by 2 bases and V by 3 bases; bases with no gene match: 3. There are 15 residues in the CDR3. CDR3 protein: CSASSSGRTYNEQFF. CDR3 coding DNA: TGCAGTGCTAGTTCTAGCGGGAGGACCTACAATGAGCAGTTCTTC.

Ten or more counts support this clonotype. This beta chain turned up in a library designed for alpha chains; as an off-target read, its abundance says little. The chain employs TRBV7-9 and TRBJ1-2; no clear D. The V gene's germline CDR1 is SEHNR and CDR2 FQNEAQ (reference sequence). The CDR3 is made up of 14 amino acids. V lost 1 base and J 5 bases, leaving 11 bases between the germline ends. The CDR3 region is CASSLVAGQYGYTF. For the CDR3, the DNA is TGTGCCAGCAGCTTAGTTGCAGGCCAATATGGCTACACCTTC.

Notes on this clonotype: This beta chain lies outside the target of a library built for alpha chains; its clone size means little. The CDR3 sequence: CASSLRAEEQYF. In DNA, the CDR3 is TGTGCCAGCAGCCTACGAGCGGAAGAGCAGTACTTC. The chain links TRBV28 to TRBJ2-7; TRBD2 is a possible D gene (5 bases). Looked up from germline, CDR1 is MDHEN and CDR2 is SYDVKM. This CDR3 spans 12 amino acids. The V end lost 6 bases, the J end lost 7 bases, and 13 bases lay between the germline ends.

In the case of this clonotype: This beta chain lies outside the target of a library built for alpha chains; its clone size means little. This rearrangement joins TRBV27 to TRBJ2-5; D gene ambiguous. Trimming left V 5 bases short and J 1 base short, with 11 bases between. In germline, CDR1 is MNHEY, CDR2 SMNVEV (reference sequence). This CDR3 is built from 14 residues. CDR3: CASSRKSTQETQYF. DNA for the CDR3: TGTGCCAGCAGTCGAAAGAGCACCCAAGAGACCCAGTACTTC.

Comments on this clonotype: This beta chain slipped into a library made for alpha chains as a stray read, so its size is not meaningful. The chain links TRBV20-1 to TRBJ2-3; perhaps TRBD2 as D (5 bases). V was shortened by 3 bases and J by 4 bases, with 17 bases between the two germline ends. The germline CDR1 and CDR2 sequences are DFQATT and SNEGSKA (reference sequence). The CDR3 has 15 residues. CDR3 region: CSARPSRAGADTQYF. Written as DNA, the CDR3 is TGCAGTGCTAGGCCCTCGCGTGCGGGCGCAGATACGCAGTATTTT.

This clonotype occurred many times. This beta chain is an unintended read in a library built for alpha chains; its size means little. V gene TRBV28 combines with J gene TRBJ2-7, with 10 bases matching TRBD2. V gave up 3 bases and J gave up 1 base; unmatched junction bases: 3. The CDR3 totals 15 residues. Germline V lookup: CDR1 MDHEN, CDR2 SYDVKM. CDR3: CASSFLAGASYEQYF. CDR3 bases: TGTGCCAGCAGTTTTCTAGCGGGAGCTTCCTACGAGCAGTACTTC.

This clonotype is classed as medium-sized. One junction end disagrees with the germline gene, perhaps due to a read error. This beta chain is off target for a library built for alpha chains, so its abundance means little. The chain carries TRBV4-1 and TRBJ1-1; D may be TRBD1 (5 bases). This CDR3 has 11 amino acids. Germline V gene data show CDR1 as MGHRA and CDR2 as YSYEKL. The CDR3 DNA reads TGCGCCAGCAGCCATAGGGACCTCCACTCGTTT. It codes for CASSHRDLHSF.

This clonotype showed up many times. With the library built for alpha chains, this beta chain is off target and its frequency is not meaningful. The chain is built from TRBV4-2 and TRBJ2-2, with 10 positions matching TRBD2. Unmatched junction bases numbered 7, after V lost 4 bases and J lost 5 bases. The CDR3 consists of 16 residues. Germline V gene lookup returns CDR1 LGHNA and CDR2 YNFKEQ. CDR3 sequence reads: CASSLGLAVSTGELFF. The DNA for the CDR3 is TGTGCCAGCAGCCTCGGACTAGCGGTTTCTACCGGGGAGCTGTTTTTT.

This clonotype was counted at least ten times. The library was built for alpha chains, so this beta chain is an off-target read and its size means little. The V gene is TRBV4-3, the J gene TRBJ2-1; 9 bases are shared with TRBD2. The V segment lost 3 bases and the J segment 4 bases; nucleotides outside the gene matches: 10. This CDR3 contains 17 residues. Germline V gives CDR1 LGHNA, CDR2 YSLEER. CDR3 protein: CASSQNPGLAGYNEQFF. The CDR3 DNA reads as TGCGCCAGCAGCCAGAACCCGGGACTAGCAGGATACAATGAGCAGTTCTTC.

This clonotype was counted many times. This beta chain slipped into a library made for alpha chains as a stray read, so its size is not meaningful. The chain carries TRBV7-3 and TRBJ1-2, with D tentatively TRBD1 (6 bases). Germline CDR1 reads SGHTA; CDR2 reads FQGTGA. CDR3 size: 15 residues. V lost 1 base and J 4 bases, leaving 13 bases between the germline ends. The CDR3 is CASSLNSRGPYGYTF. DNA for the CDR3: TGTGCCAGCAGCTTAAATTCCAGGGGCCCCTATGGCTACACCTTC.

By share of the sample, this clonotype is medium-sized (0.01 to 0.1%). A library made for alpha chains picked up this beta chain off target, so its size means little. V usage is TRBV5-6 and J usage is TRBJ1-1; 7 bases fit TRBD1. The V gene's germline CDR1 is SGHDT and CDR2 YYEEEE. The junction had 9 bases not matched to a gene; V was cut back by 1 base and J by 6 bases. The CDR3 runs to 15 residues. CDR3 protein: CASSLPWDSTSEAFF. CDR3 sequence (DNA): TGTGCCAGCAGCTTGCCTTGGGACAGCACTTCTGAAGCTTTCTTT.

This clonotype was observed at least ten times. This beta chain appears as a stray read in a library generated for alpha chains; its size is not informative. The chain has TRBV3-1 and TRBJ1-5; possibly TRBD1 for D (6 bases). The germline gives CDR1 LGHDT, CDR2 YNNKEL (reference sequence). Trimming took off 1 base at V and 9 bases at J, with 10 bases between the two ends. The CDR3 is 13 amino acids. CDR3 coding DNA: TGTGCCAGCAGCCAAGCCAGGGGAGGGCCCCAGCATTTT. Amino acids: CASSQARGGPQHF.

By sample fraction, this clonotype is medium-sized. This beta chain lies outside the target of a library built for alpha chains; its clone size means little. The V and J genes are TRBV14 and TRBJ1-6; 7 bases agree with TRBD1. The CDR3 is 16 residues long. Germline V gives CDR1 SGHDN, CDR2 FVKESK. V gave up 3 bases and J gave up 3 bases; unmatched junction bases: 5. CDR3 nucleotide sequence: TGTGCCAGCAGCCACGGACAGGTGATCTATAATTCACCCCTCCACTTT. Residues: CASSHGQVIYNSPLHF.